This section outlines one T cell receptor beta chain sequence together with its context. The data originate from a study of blood T cell repertoires in COVID-19. The wider study: The origin of the acute and convalescent COVID-19 samples was the United States, Italy and Spain.

This table comes from immunoSEQ multiplex PCR, and its TCRdb copy is limited to in-frame clones, with some not included. The sample has 140,000 to 150,000 clones; 85% are singletons. The source material was peripheral blood. This sequence originates from a woman aged 40 to 55 with active or convalescent COVID-19.

CDR3 DNA sequence: TGTGCCAGCAGTGCCCAGGGTGAGAAGCAGTATTTT. This translates into CASSAQGEKQYF. The gene calls are TRBV12-3 or TRBV12-4 and TRBJ2-3, with TRBD1 as a possible D gene (5 bases). CDR3 length equals 12 residues. The V end lost 5 bases, the J end lost 11 bases, and 14 bases lay between the germline ends.